This entry features one T cell receptor (beta chain) sequence. As yet, its antigen is unknown. This record comes from a study of T-cell reconstitution after alpha-beta-depleted transplantation in children. Study-wide findings and caveats: Diversity of TCRbeta at day 60 was high in some patients, arising from surviving recipient T cells and thymic progenitors. About two months after transplant, alpha-beta T cells reportedly came from several hundred expanded graft clones. Most T-cell counts and diversity one year after the transplant came from T cells that were newly produced.

Unique molecular identifiers were incorporated when the TCRbeta library was constructed. TCRdb reanalysed the PCR reads using MiXCR and keeps one entry per CDR3 protein. This sample carries 70,000 to 95,000 distinct CDR3 sequences, around 16% of them seen once, and the ten largest clones take around a fifth. The sequence was obtained from a male patient aged 2 to 9 who had a stem cell transplant for acute lymphoblastic leukemia, so the T cells may come from the graft donor. Sequences were derived from PBMCs, mostly from graft donor cells, sampled 180 days after TCRalphabeta/CD19-depleted stem cell transplant.

The CDR3 nucleotides read TGCGCCAGCAGCTTGTACGGGAGGAACACTGAAGCTTTCTTT. Translated: CASSLYGRNTEAFF. The chain employs TRBV5-1 and TRBJ1-1; D is uncertain. Trimming left V 1 base short and J 1 base short, with 8 bases between. This CDR3 has 14 residues. CDR1 SGHRS and CDR2 YFSETQ come from the germline V gene.